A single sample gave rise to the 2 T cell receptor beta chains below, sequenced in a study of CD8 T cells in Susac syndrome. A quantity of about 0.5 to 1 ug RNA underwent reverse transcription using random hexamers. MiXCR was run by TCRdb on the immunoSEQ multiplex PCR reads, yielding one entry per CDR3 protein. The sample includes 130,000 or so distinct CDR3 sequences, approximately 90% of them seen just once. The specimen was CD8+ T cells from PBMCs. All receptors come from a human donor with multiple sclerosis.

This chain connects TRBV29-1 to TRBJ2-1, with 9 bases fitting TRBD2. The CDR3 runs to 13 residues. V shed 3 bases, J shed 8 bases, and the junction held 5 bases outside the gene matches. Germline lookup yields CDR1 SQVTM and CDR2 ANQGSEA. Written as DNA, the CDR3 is TGCAGCGTTGAGGGGACTAGCTCCTATGAGCAGTTCTTC. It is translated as CSVEGTSSYEQFF.

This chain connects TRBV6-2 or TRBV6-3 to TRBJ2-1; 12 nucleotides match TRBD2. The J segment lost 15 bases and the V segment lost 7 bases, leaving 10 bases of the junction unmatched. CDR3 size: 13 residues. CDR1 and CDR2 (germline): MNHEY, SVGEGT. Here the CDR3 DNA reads TGTGCCAGCAACCCGGCTAGCGGGGGGGTCCTGTTCTTC. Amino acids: CASNPASGGVLFF.